This TCR beta chain emerged from a study of early T cells in non-severe SARS-CoV-2 infection. Study as a whole: Sequencing input comprised bulk RNA from unsorted whole blood; chain pairing was not available.

With 6 bases removed from V and 2 bases from J, the gap between germline ends came to 14 bases. The CDR3 sequence is 15 residues long. The germline CDR1 and CDR2 sequences are MDHEN and SYDVKM. TCRdb passed the 5' RACE reads through MiXCR, listing each CDR3 protein once. The sample lists about 69,000 distinct CDR3 sequences, 4% to 6% occurring once. The receptor comes from an adult who was a healthcare worker with PCR-confirmed SARS-CoV-2 infection or an uninfected control (not recorded which). The donor label of this sample is uncertain. The chain joins TRBV28 to TRBJ2-1, with D perhaps matching TRBD2 (5 bases). Material: whole blood, obtained at baseline. The CDR3 DNA is TGTGCCAGCAGCGCTCTGACTACTGCCTACAATGAGCAGTTCTTC. It is translated as CASSALTTAYNEQFF.